One and the same sample provided the 32 T cell receptor beta chains below, sequenced in a study of read filtering for tumor transcriptome and immune sequencing. From about 0.4 ug of RNA, a library with molecular barcoded alpha/delta and beta/gamma adaptors was made. TCRdb reprocessed the reads via MiXCR and lists one record per CDR3 protein. The repertoire holds around 65,000 distinct CDR3 sequences, with about a fifth as singletons. Sequencing was carried out using a population of CD138-negative cells sorted from bone marrow. These receptor sequences come from a donor at least 40 years old with multiple myeloma.

This clonotype was seen repeatedly, ten times or more. The V gene is TRBV11-3, the J gene TRBJ2-5, with D possibly TRBD1 on 6 matching bases. Germline lookup yields CDR1 SGHNT and CDR2 YENEEA. V was trimmed by 3 bases and J by 2 bases, leaving 10 bases between them. The CDR3 is 14 residues long. The CDR3, as DNA: TGTGCCAGCAGCTTGAGGGACACGCAAGAGACCCAGTACTTC. The encoded protein is CASSLRDTQETQYF.

V and J are TRBV2 and TRBJ2-3; D unclear. The V gene lost 8 bases and the J gene lost 1 base, with 40 bases spanning the gap. CDR1 is SNHLY, CDR2 FYNNEI, per germline. The CDR3 has 23 residues. The CDR3 here is CASSQTSVYFGAISSGGTDTQYF. DNA for the CDR3: TGTGCCAGCTCCCAGACATCTGTGTACTTCGGTGCCATCAGTTCAGGAGGCACAGATACGCAGTATTTT.

This clonotype occurred a few times. Being one base from a much bigger clone, this may be a read error. V gene TRBV9 combines with J gene TRBJ2-1; the D gene is possibly TRBD1 (6 bases). The CDR3 totals 15 residues. The V and J ends lost 1 base and 12 bases respectively, with 20 bases between them. In germline, CDR1 is SGDLS, CDR2 YYNGEE. The DNA for the CDR3 is TGTGCCAGCAGCGTAAGGACCACAGGGTCGGATGGGCAGTTCTTC. This encodes CASSVRTTGSDGQFF.

This clonotype was observed many times. This chain connects TRBV7-2 to TRBJ1-4; D ambiguous. This CDR3 has 12 residues. Germline V lookup: CDR1 SGHTA, CDR2 FQGNSA. V was cut by 5 bases and J by 8 bases, with 9 bases left in between. Here the CDR3 DNA reads TGTGCCAGCAGCCTCATAGGGGAAAAACTGTTTTTT. Its protein product is CASSLIGEKLFF.

This clonotype was recorded many times. The CDR3 loop is CSARRRSGERIGELFF. DNA of the CDR3: TGCAGTGCTAGAAGGAGGTCTGGGGAGAGAATCGGGGAGCTGTTTTTT. V and J are TRBV20-1 and TRBJ2-2; tentative D call: TRBD2 (5 bases). The germline V gene has CDR1 DFQATT and CDR2 SNEGSKA (reference sequence). The CDR3 is 16 amino acids. The germline V and J ends were trimmed by 2 bases and 7 bases, with 20 bases remaining between them.

Remarks on this clonotype: This sequence may be a read error, since a much larger clone differs from it by one base. The chain recombines TRBV12-3 or TRBV12-4 with TRBJ2-2; D is possibly TRBD1 (6 bases). This CDR3 region has 14 residues. The V end was cut by 5 bases, the J end by 6 bases, with 13 bases between. The CDR3 here is CASSARGLAGELFF. The CDR3 DNA reads as TGTGCCAGCAGTGCCAGGGGATTGGCCGGGGAGCTGTTTTTT.

This clonotype appeared many times. The chain recombines TRBV15 with TRBJ2-5; D not resolved. Trimming left V 0 bases short and J 6 bases short, with 11 bases between. The CDR3 extends over 14 amino acids. Germline V gene data show CDR1 as LNHNV and CDR2 as YYDKDF (reference sequence). The CDR3 bases are TGTGCCACCAGCAGAGATGTAGGCAGGAAGACCCAGTACTTC. Its protein is CATSRDVGRKTQYF.

This clonotype was counted many times. The J gene is TRBJ2-7, the V gene TRBV20-1; weak D call: TRBD2 (6 bases). Germline V gene data show CDR1 as DFQATT and CDR2 as SNEGSKA (reference sequence). This CDR3 has 12 amino acids. Between the trimmed V and J ends, which lost 6 bases and 8 bases, there was a span of 17 bases. The CDR3 loop reads CSALGFGGKQYF. In DNA, the CDR3 is TGCAGTGCCTTGGGATTCGGGGGTAAGCAGTACTTC.

This clonotype showed up just a few times. V usage is TRBV7-9 and J usage is TRBJ2-1, with 12 bases fitting TRBD2. Germline CDR1 SEHNR, CDR2 FQNEAQ (reference sequence). The V and J ends lost 4 bases and 1 base, in that order; junction bases with no gene match: 8. The length of the CDR3 is 18 residues. CDR3 loop: CASSSPSGRGSSYNEQFF. The CDR3 bases are TGTGCCAGCAGCTCCCCTAGCGGGAGGGGGTCATCCTACAATGAGCAGTTCTTC. The full variable domain, rest sourced from reference TRBV7-9 and TRBJ2-1, is DTGVSQNPRHKITKRGQNVTFRCDPISEHNRLYWYRQTLGQGPEFLTYFQNEAQLEKSRLLSDRFSAERPKGSFSTLEIQRTEQGDSAMYLCASSSPSGRGSSYNEQFFGPGTRLTVL.

The chain links TRBV19 to TRBJ2-5, with 7 bases lining up with TRBD2. Germline CDR1 and CDR2: LNHDA and SQIVND (reference sequence). CDR3 length: 16 residues. V trimming: 6 bases; J trimming: 1 base; junction bases outside the gene matches: 11. The CDR3 reads CASSPPGGRLQETQYF. The CDR3 bases are TGTGCCAGTAGCCCTCCAGGCGGGAGACTCCAAGAGACCCAGTACTTC. Variable domain in full (rest from reference TRBV19 and TRBJ2-5): DGGITQSPKYLFRKEGQNVTLSCEQNLNHDAMYWYRQDPGQGLRLIYYSQIVNDFQKGDIAEGYSVSREKKESFPLTVTSAQKNPTAFYLCASSPPGGRLQETQYFGPGTRLLVL.

The chain joins TRBV4-1 to TRBJ2-6; 9 bases map to TRBD1. Germline-derived CDR1 and CDR2 are MGHRA and YSYEKL. Trimming removed 3 bases from V and 2 bases from J; junction bases left unmatched: 5. The CDR3 has 17 residues. The CDR3 DNA follows: TGCGCCAGCAGCCAGGACACAGGGGGCGCTGGGGCCAACGTCCTGACTTTC. Amino acid sequence: CASSQDTGGAGANVLTF.

The rearrangement links TRBV19 to TRBJ2-4; TRBD1 is a possible D gene (5 bases). Germline CDR1 is LNHDA and CDR2 is SQIVND (reference sequence). CDR3 size: 9 residues. The V and J ends lost 9 bases and 8 bases respectively, with 5 bases between them. The CDR3 sequence: CARQDIQYF. CDR3 bases: TGTGCCAGACAGGACATTCAGTACTTC.

Concerning this clonotype itself: A much larger clone is a single base away; this may be a read error. The chain links TRBV29-1 to TRBJ2-3, with a weak D call TRBD2 (6 bases). The CDR3 consists of 12 residues. CDR1 is SQVTM, CDR2 ANQGSEA, per germline. Deletions cut 8 bases from V and 5 bases from J, with 14 bases between. The CDR3 here is CSSLGGGDTQYF. In nucleotides, the CDR3 is TGCAGCTCACTGGGGGGTGGAGATACGCAGTATTTT.

This clonotype was counted only a few times. The V call is TRBV5-1, the J call TRBJ2-1; 13 bases line up with TRBD2. The CDR3 sequence is 16 residues long. The V segment lost 4 bases and the J segment 10 bases; nucleotides outside the gene matches: 11. CDR1 is SGHRS and CDR2 is YFSETQ in the germline V gene. The CDR3 coding sequence is TGCGCCAGCAGCCCGCGGAGCACTAGCGGGGGGGGAGAGCAGTTCTTC. Protein: CASSPRSTSGGGEQFF.

This clonotype was seen repeatedly, ten times or more. The chain is built from TRBV5-1 and TRBJ2-2, with 10 nucleotides matching TRBD2. The germline CDR1 and CDR2 sequences are SGHRS and YFSETQ. There are 15 residues in the CDR3. The ends lost 0 bases at V and 7 bases at J; junction bases unmatched: 3. This CDR3 is CASSLGTSGYGELFF. The DNA for the CDR3 is TGCGCCAGCAGCTTGGGGACTAGCGGATACGGGGAGCTGTTTTTT.

This clonotype was counted at least ten times. The chain joins TRBV20-1 to TRBJ2-1; 13 nucleotides align to TRBD2. J lost 5 bases, V lost 5 bases, and 6 bases had no gene match. The CDR3 is 15 residues long. The germline CDR1 and CDR2 sequences are DFQATT and SNEGSKA (reference sequence). This CDR3 reads CSALQGTSGDNEQFF. DNA for the CDR3: TGCAGTGCTCTTCAGGGGACTAGCGGGGACAATGAGCAGTTCTTC.

Concerning this clonotype: At one end the junction does not follow the germline gene, possibly because of a read error. The CDR3 is CASSIGGTLAYEQYF. CDR3 nucleotide sequence: TGTGCTAGTAGTATAGGCGGTACCCTGGCCTACGAGCAGTACTTC. The chain couples TRBV19 to TRBJ2-7; D not certain. The CDR3 totals 15 residues. Germline CDR1 is LNHDA and CDR2 is SQIVND (reference sequence).

Of note for this clonotype: A much larger clone is a single base away; this may be a read error. This sequence joins TRBV5-1 and TRBJ2-7; D possibly uses TRBD1 or TRBD2 (5 bases each). The CDR3 runs 13 residues. Germline V gene sequence: CDR1 SGHRS, CDR2 YFSETQ. The CDR3 region has the DNA TGCGCCGGCAGCTTCGACGGGACCGGCGAGCAGTACTTC. It translates to CAGSFDGTGEQYF.

This clonotype was seen at least ten times. The chain joins TRBV28 to TRBJ1-1, with D perhaps TRBD1 (5 bases). V lost 6 bases and J lost 4, with 15 bases in between. This CDR3 has 14 amino acids. The germline V gene encodes CDR1 MDHEN and CDR2 SYDVKM. CDR3 nucleotides: TGTGCCAGCAGATCGAGGGGCGCTGGCACTGAAGCTTTCTTT. Amino acid sequence: CASRSRGAGTEAFF.

On this clonotype: A much larger clone lies a single base off, so this may be a read error. This rearrangement joins TRBV3-1 to TRBJ1-1; D unclear. Trimming stripped 5 bases from V and 6 bases from J, with 16 bases between. The CDR3 is 14 amino acids. Per the germline V gene, CDR1 is LGHDT and CDR2 is YNNKEL (reference sequence). This chain's CDR3 is CASSSTTTVSEAFF. CDR3 nucleotides: TGTGCCAGCAGCTCTACGACAACGGTCTCTGAAGCTTTCTTT. Together with reference TRBV3-1 and TRBJ1-1, the CDR3 gives the full variable domain: DTAVSQTPKYLVTQMGNDKSIKCEQNLGHDTMYWYKQDSKKFLKIMFSYNNKELIINETVPNRFSPKSPDKAHLNLHINSLELGDSAVYFCASSSTTTVSEAFFGQGTRLTVV.

This clonotype was counted ten times or more. The rearrangement joins TRBV29-1 to TRBJ2-1; 8 bases line up with TRBD1. Germline CDR1 and CDR2: SQVTM and ANQGSEA. V lost 6 bases to trimming and J lost 7 bases; unmatched junction nucleotides: 8. CDR3 length: 13 residues. The chain's CDR3 is CSVGQGGLNEQFF. In DNA, the CDR3 is TGCAGCGTCGGACAGGGAGGCCTTAATGAGCAGTTCTTC.

The chain recombines TRBV29-1 with TRBJ2-3; no clear D. This CDR3 contains 12 residues. Looked up from germline, CDR1 is SQVTM and CDR2 is ANQGSEA. V was shortened by 4 bases and J by 4 bases, with 9 bases between the two germline ends. CDR3 nucleotides: TGCAGCGTTGTCCCTCAGTCAGATACGCAGTATTTT. This translates into CSVVPQSDTQYF.

The sample holds many counts of this clonotype. V is TRBV20-1 and J is TRBJ1-2; the D gene is possibly TRBD1 (6 bases). The V and J ends lost 2 bases and 3 bases respectively, with 10 bases between them. CDR1 is DFQATT and CDR2 is SNEGSKA in the germline V gene (reference sequence). This CDR3 is 13 amino acids long. CDR3 residues: CSARRQEHYGYTF. As DNA, the CDR3 is TGCAGTGCTAGAAGACAGGAGCACTATGGCTACACCTTC.

In this sample, this clonotype turned up many times. This chain joins TRBV29-1 and TRBJ2-3, with TRBD2 identical over 13 bases. The CDR3 consists of 15 residues. Germline V lookup: CDR1 SQVTM, CDR2 ANQGSEA. The V and J ends lost 6 bases and 1 base, in that order; junction bases with no gene match: 4. The CDR3 DNA follows: TGCAGCGTCGCTGGACTAGCGGGGGGCACAGATACGCAGTATTTT. Its protein is CSVAGLAGGTDTQYF.

Ten or more counts support this clonotype. This chain uses TRBV20-1 with TRBJ2-3; 10 nucleotides match TRBD1. Germline V lookup: CDR1 DFQATT, CDR2 SNEGSKA (reference sequence). CDR3 length: 14 residues. J was trimmed by 1 base and V by 5 bases; bases with no gene match: 3. As DNA, the CDR3 is TGCAGTGCTGGGACAGGGGTTGGCACAGATACGCAGTATTTT. This gives the protein CSAGTGVGTDTQYF.

In the case of this clonotype: The junction and the germline gene differ at one end; a read error may be behind it. The V and J genes are TRBV11-2 and TRBJ2-1; TRBD2 agrees at 8 bases. Germline V CDR1 and CDR2: SGHAT, FQNNGV. The CDR3 extends over 12 amino acids. The chain's CDR3 is CASSARDQRGLF. In DNA form, the CDR3 reads TGTGCCAGCAGCGCCCGGGACCAGCGGGGGCTCTTC.

This clonotype was observed many times. The V call is TRBV28, the J call TRBJ1-1, with D unresolved. Trimming pared 5 bases from V and 4 bases from J, leaving 5 bases between. CDR1 is MDHEN, CDR2 SYDVKM, per germline. The CDR3 totals 11 residues. The CDR3 DNA sequence: TGTGCCAGCAGTCCCGTCACTGAAGCTTTCTTT. Amino acids: CASSPVTEAFF.

The rearrangement uses TRBV20-1 and TRBJ2-3, with D possibly TRBD2 on 5 matching bases. The V and J ends lost 2 bases and 1 base respectively, with 10 bases between them. CDR1 and CDR2 (germline): DFQATT, SNEGSKA (reference sequence). CDR3 length equals 14 residues. The CDR3 nucleotides are TGCAGTGCTAGATCTAGCAGGCGCACAGATACGCAGTATTTT. This codes for CSARSSRRTDTQYF.

Concerning this clonotype: This could be a read error, since a much larger clone is one nucleotide away. The rearrangement links TRBV20-1 to TRBJ2-3, with 7 bases matching TRBD2. This CDR3 is built from 14 residues. The germline V gene has CDR1 DFQATT and CDR2 SNEGSKA (reference sequence). The CDR3 here is CSARHASGIDMQYF. The CDR3 DNA reads as TGCAGTGCTAGACATGCTAGCGGAATAGATATGCAGTATTTT.

Only a few counts were recorded for this clonotype. V usage is TRBV28 and J usage is TRBJ2-2; unclear D gene. The CDR3 runs 14 residues. Trimming took 6 bases from V and 3 from J, leaving 11 bases between them. CDR1 and CDR2 (germline): MDHEN, SYDVKM. DNA for the CDR3: TGTGCCAGCAGCTCCTCGATTTACACCGGGGAGCTGTTTTTT. As protein: CASSSSIYTGELFF.

This clonotype has ten or more counts. The chain links TRBV20-1 to TRBJ2-1; unclear D gene. The CDR3 totals 14 residues. Looked up from germline, CDR1 is DFQATT and CDR2 is SNEGSKA (reference sequence). V shed 1 base and J shed 10 bases, with 17 bases lying between them. CDR3 in amino acids: CSARADRGGPEQFF. The CDR3 DNA is TGCAGTGCTAGAGCAGATCGTGGCGGTCCAGAGCAGTTCTTC.

This clonotype was observed many times. This CDR3 is CASSFRGGAVGELFF. In DNA form, the CDR3 reads TGTGCCAGCAGTTTCCGAGGGGGGGCCGTCGGGGAGCTGTTTTTT. V and J are TRBV28 and TRBJ2-2; the D gene is possibly TRBD2 (7 bases). Germline values: CDR1 MDHEN, CDR2 SYDVKM. The CDR3 has 15 amino acids. V lost 3 bases and J 7 bases, leaving 15 bases between the germline ends.